This TCR beta chain was obtained from a study of blood T cell repertoires in COVID-19. Whole-study context: Acute-phase and convalescent COVID-19 samples originated in the United States, Italy and Spain. T cells, B-cell-depleted T cells, or PBMCs provided the cDNA or gDNA that served as material.

Source study methods: Amplification with reference gene primers provided the estimates of nucleated cell counts. Clones were sequenced by immunoSEQ multiplex PCR, and TCRdb holds only the in-frame ones, with some missing. From that table come the V and J calls and clone size; the DNA was used to work out D and trimming. The sample contains around 170,000 clones, roughly four fifths of which appear only once. V was pared by 0 bases and J by 5 bases, with 11 bases between. The germline V gene has CDR1 MNHNY and CDR2 SVGAGI (reference sequence). This CDR3 has 15 amino acids. A Seattle source enrolled patients during active infection and followed them longitudinally.

Sequencing was performed on peripheral blood. The sequence derives from a woman in her 70s with COVID-19, enrolled during active disease. J is TRBJ2-1 and V is TRBV6-6; the D gene is possibly TRBD2 (6 bases). DNA for the CDR3: TGTGCCAGCAGTTACTCCCCGGGAGCGGACAATGAGCAGTTCTTC. This codes for CASSYSPGADNEQFF.